These T cell receptor beta chains were read from a single sample in a study of response to subunit inactivated influenza vaccine. Each CDR3 protein gets one entry after TCRdb re-called the RT-PCR reads with MiXCR. The sample carries fewer than 550,000 distinct CDR3 sequences, around 25% recorded once. This material consisted of CD4+ T cells sorted from PBMCs, taken about 5 days after vaccination. The receptors derive from a man aged 45-65 years who received an inactivated influenza vaccine. CDR3s include the opening cysteine and the closing phenylalanine or tryptophan. The order of the fields is J gene, clone size, V gene, D gene, CDR3 DNA, CDR3 protein. The D gene is left open where the match is weak. Expanded clones get a size class; other rows say once, few or many, or leave the size out.

j_gene: TRBJ1-1; abundance: few; v_gene: TRBV10-3; d_gene: TRBD1; CDR3nt: TGTGCCATCAGTCGACAGGGAGGGAACACTGAAGCTTTCTTT; CDR3aa: CAISRQGGNTEAFF
j_gene: TRBJ2-7; abundance: few; v_gene: TRBV20-1; d_gene: .; CDR3nt: TGCAGTGCTCCTGGACTGAGAGTCTACGAGCAGTACTTC; CDR3aa: CSAPGLRVYEQYF
j_gene: TRBJ2-2; abundance: .; v_gene: TRBV2; d_gene: .; CDR3nt: TGTGCCAGCAGTGAAGCGCTTAGAACCGGGGAGCTGTTTTTT; CDR3aa: CASSEALRTGELFF
j_gene: TRBJ1-5; abundance: .; v_gene: TRBV20-1; d_gene: .; CDR3nt: TGCAGTGCTAGAAGAGGGGACTATCAGCCCCAGCATTTT; CDR3aa: CSARRGDYQPQHF
j_gene: TRBJ2-5; abundance: few; v_gene: TRBV20-1; d_gene: TRBD1; CDR3nt: TGCAGTGCTACCGATGCCCAGGGGGCGGGGGAGACCCAGTACTTC; CDR3aa: CSATDAQGAGETQYF
j_gene: TRBJ2-5; abundance: few; v_gene: TRBV5-1; d_gene: .; CDR3nt: TGCGCCAGCAGCGGGGGGACAGATCAGCAAGAGACCCAGTACTTC; CDR3aa: CASSGGTDQQETQYF
j_gene: TRBJ1-3; abundance: .; v_gene: TRBV6-5; d_gene: .; CDR3nt: TGTGCCAGCAGTTTGCGGGGGCCCTCTGGAAACACCATATATTTT; CDR3aa: CASSLRGPSGNTIYF
j_gene: TRBJ2-1; abundance: few; v_gene: TRBV18; d_gene: .; CDR3nt: TGTGCCAGCTCAACTGGGGTATTGTCATCCAATGAGCAGTTCTTC; CDR3aa: CASSTGVLSSNEQFF
j_gene: TRBJ1-5; abundance: once; v_gene: TRBV20-1; d_gene: TRBD1; CDR3nt: TGCAGTGCTAGAGGGACAGGGTCACGCAATCAGCCCCAGCATTTT; CDR3aa: CSARGTGSRNQPQHF
j_gene: TRBJ2-3; abundance: .; v_gene: TRBV5-1; d_gene: .; CDR3nt: TGCGCCAGCAGCTTGGTGGGGGAACGAACAGATACGCAGTATTTT; CDR3aa: CASSLVGERTDTQYF
j_gene: TRBJ2-1; abundance: few; v_gene: TRBV6-1; d_gene: TRBD2; CDR3nt: TGTGCCAGCAGTAGCCCGGGACTAGCGGGGGGGTTAAATGAGCAGTTCTTC; CDR3aa: CASSSPGLAGGLNEQFF
j_gene: TRBJ2-5; abundance: .; v_gene: TRBV20-1; d_gene: TRBD2; CDR3nt: TGCAGTGTTAGCGGGACTAGCGGCAACAAGCAGACCCAGTACTTC; CDR3aa: CSVSGTSGNKQTQYF
j_gene: TRBJ2-7; abundance: few; v_gene: TRBV28; d_gene: TRBD1; CDR3nt: TGTGCCAGCAGTTTAGGTGGGACAGGGGGCCTGCTTAGGTACGAGCAGTACTTC; CDR3aa: CASSLGGTGGLLRYEQYF
j_gene: TRBJ2-7; abundance: many; v_gene: TRBV10-3; d_gene: .; CDR3nt: TGTGCCATCAGTGACCATAGCCGGGACACTTCCTACGAGCAGTACTTC; CDR3aa: CAISDHSRDTSYEQYF
j_gene: TRBJ2-1; abundance: few; v_gene: TRBV7-9; d_gene: .; CDR3nt: TGTGCCAGCAGCTTGAAAGGACGCAATGAGCAGTTCTTC; CDR3aa: CASSLKGRNEQFF
j_gene: TRBJ1-1; abundance: few; v_gene: TRBV12-3/TRBV12-4; d_gene: TRBD1; CDR3nt: TGTGCCAGCAGTGTGGGACAGACTCTCAACACTGAAGCTTTCTTT; CDR3aa: CASSVGQTLNTEAFF
j_gene: TRBJ2-3; abundance: few; v_gene: TRBV20-1; d_gene: .; CDR3nt: TGCAGTGCTAGAGAAGGGGGGGGCACAGATACGCAGTATTTT; CDR3aa: CSAREGGGTDTQYF
j_gene: TRBJ2-1; abundance: .; v_gene: TRBV12-3/TRBV12-4; d_gene: .; CDR3nt: TGTGCCAGCAGTTCCTCCGGGACCCTGTCCTACAATGAGCAGTTCTTC; CDR3aa: CASSSSGTLSYNEQFF
j_gene: TRBJ2-3; abundance: few; v_gene: TRBV5-5; d_gene: .; CDR3nt: TGTGCCAGCAGCTTATCCCTCCAGGGATTGGGCACAGATACGCAGTATTTT; CDR3aa: CASSLSLQGLGTDTQYF
j_gene: TRBJ1-2; abundance: .; v_gene: TRBV20-1; d_gene: .; CDR3nt: TGCAGTGCTAGAGCACTTTATCGCATGAACTATGGCTACACCTTC; CDR3aa: CSARALYRMNYGYTF
j_gene: TRBJ2-7; abundance: few; v_gene: TRBV7-6; d_gene: TRBD2; CDR3nt: TGTGCCAGACCGGCGGGGGAAGCCCACGAGCAGTACTTC; CDR3aa: CARPAGEAHEQYF
j_gene: TRBJ2-3; abundance: .; v_gene: TRBV5-1; d_gene: .; CDR3nt: TGCGCCAGCAGGCAGGGAGGCGAAGATACGCAGTATTTT; CDR3aa: CASRQGGEDTQYF
j_gene: TRBJ2-7; abundance: few; v_gene: TRBV5-1; d_gene: TRBD2; CDR3nt: TGCGCCAGCAGCTCCGGGGACTACAACTCCTACGAGCAGTACTTC; CDR3aa: CASSSGDYNSYEQYF
j_gene: TRBJ2-3; abundance: .; v_gene: TRBV20-1; d_gene: TRBD1; CDR3nt: TGCAGTGCTAGGGGTCAGGGGGTGAGCACAGATACGCAGTATTTT; CDR3aa: CSARGQGVSTDTQYF
j_gene: TRBJ2-5; abundance: .; v_gene: TRBV20-1; d_gene: TRBD1; CDR3nt: TGCAGTGCTAGACCGTTGCAGGGACAGGGGGGTTCTGGGACCCAGTACTTC; CDR3aa: CSARPLQGQGGSGTQYF
j_gene: TRBJ2-7; abundance: .; v_gene: TRBV30; d_gene: .; CDR3nt: TGTGCCTGGTCGGGTAGTTTAGAGCAGTACTTC; CDR3aa: CAWSGSLEQYF
j_gene: TRBJ1-2; abundance: .; v_gene: TRBV5-4; d_gene: TRBD1; CDR3nt: TGTGCCAGCAGCCCCGACAGGGGCACTAACTATGGCTACACCTTC; CDR3aa: CASSPDRGTNYGYTF
j_gene: TRBJ2-7; abundance: .; v_gene: TRBV19; d_gene: .; CDR3nt: TGTGCCAGTACCCCAGAAGGGGGGGCGTCCTACGAGCAGTACTTC; CDR3aa: CASTPEGGASYEQYF
j_gene: TRBJ1-2; abundance: few; v_gene: TRBV5-6; d_gene: .; CDR3nt: TGTGCCAGCAGCTCCCGGGACCGCTATGGCTACACCTTC; CDR3aa: CASSSRDRYGYTF
j_gene: TRBJ2-1; abundance: .; v_gene: TRBV3-1; d_gene: TRBD1; CDR3nt: TGTGCCAGCAGCCAAGATCTCGTGACAGGGATACAGTTCTTC; CDR3aa: CASSQDLVTGIQFF
j_gene: TRBJ2-7; abundance: .; v_gene: TRBV9; d_gene: TRBD2; CDR3nt: TGTGCCAGCAGCGTAGATAGCGGGGTCTCCTACGAGCAGTACTTC; CDR3aa: CASSVDSGVSYEQYF
j_gene: TRBJ2-3; abundance: .; v_gene: TRBV19; d_gene: .; CDR3nt: TGTGCCAGTAGTATCGGCGGGACTCATAACACAGATACGCAGTATTTT; CDR3aa: CASSIGGTHNTDTQYF
j_gene: TRBJ2-5; abundance: many; v_gene: TRBV9; d_gene: TRBD1; CDR3nt: TGTGCCAGCAGCGTAGATGGGACAGGCAAGGAGACCCAGTACTTC; CDR3aa: CASSVDGTGKETQYF
j_gene: TRBJ2-5; abundance: .; v_gene: TRBV6-5; d_gene: .; CDR3nt: TGTGCCAGCAGTTACTCGTACAGGGCTAAGGGCCAAGAGACCCAGTACTTC; CDR3aa: CASSYSYRAKGQETQYF
j_gene: TRBJ2-5; abundance: .; v_gene: TRBV7-2; d_gene: .; CDR3nt: TGTGCCAGCAGCGTCTACCGGGAACAAGAGACCCAGTACTTC; CDR3aa: CASSVYREQETQYF
j_gene: TRBJ2-7; abundance: .; v_gene: TRBV4-3; d_gene: .; CDR3nt: TGCGCCAGCAGCCAAGATAATGTTGCAGGCTACGAGCAGTACTTC; CDR3aa: CASSQDNVAGYEQYF
j_gene: TRBJ2-1; abundance: few; v_gene: TRBV4-3; d_gene: TRBD2; CDR3nt: TGCGCCAGCAGCCAAGATCGGCCTAGCGGGAGTCGAAATGAGCAGTTCTTC; CDR3aa: CASSQDRPSGSRNEQFF
j_gene: TRBJ1-5; abundance: .; v_gene: TRBV5-6; d_gene: TRBD1; CDR3nt: TGTGCCAGCAGCAGGACAGGGAACGGCCAGCCCCAGCATTTT; CDR3aa: CASSRTGNGQPQHF
j_gene: TRBJ2-2; abundance: .; v_gene: TRBV12-3/TRBV12-4; d_gene: .; CDR3nt: TGTGCCAGCAAGATAAGCGGAGCGAACACCGGGGAGCTGTTTTTT; CDR3aa: CASKISGANTGELFF